Listed below are T cell receptor beta chains from one sample, sequenced in a study of cytomegalovirus exposure and HLA in healthy donors. The data were produced by immunoSEQ multiplex PCR, yet TCRdb's version contains in-frame clones alone and is incomplete. The table includes roughly 180,000 clones, roughly 74% detected once. Sequencing used PBMCs. These receptors were taken from a female donor in good health and CMV-seronegative. The CDR3 runs from the conserved cysteine through the conserved F or W. Fields, in order: D gene, J gene, V gene, clone size, CDR3 protein, CDR3 DNA. The D gene is left open where the match is weak. Size is stated for part of the rows, as once, few or many counts, or as a class when the clone is expanded.

d_call: TRBD2
j_call: TRBJ2-7
v_call: TRBV19
clone_size: NA
cdr3_aa: CASSDLGEGSYEQYF
cdr3_nt: TGTGCCAGTAGTGACCTCGGGGAGGGATCCTACGAGCAGTACTTC

d_call: TRBD1
j_call: TRBJ2-2
v_call: TRBV6-6
clone_size: few
cdr3_aa: CATRTGMNTGELFF
cdr3_nt: TGTGCCACGAGGACAGGAATGAACACCGGGGAGCTGTTTTTT

d_call: TRBD1
j_call: TRBJ2-3
v_call: TRBV7-9
clone_size: NA
cdr3_aa: CASSLGDRDTDTQYF
cdr3_nt: TGTGCCAGCAGCTTAGGGGACAGGGACACAGATACGCAGTATTTT

d_call: TRBD2
j_call: TRBJ2-4
v_call: TRBV7-2
clone_size: NA
cdr3_aa: CASSLMASGAKNIQYF
cdr3_nt: TGTGCCAGCAGCTTAATGGCTAGCGGAGCCAAAAACATTCAGTACTTC

d_call: TRBD1
j_call: TRBJ2-1
v_call: TRBV4-1
clone_size: NA
cdr3_aa: CASSRLDREADEQFF
cdr3_nt: TGCGCCAGCAGTCGATTGGACAGGGAGGCCGATGAGCAGTTCTTC

d_call: TRBD1
j_call: TRBJ2-7
v_call: TRBV5-1
clone_size: NA
cdr3_aa: CASGTGGYEQYF
cdr3_nt: TGTGCCAGTGGGACAGGGGGATACGAGCAGTACTTC

d_call: NA
j_call: TRBJ2-1
v_call: TRBV7-8
clone_size: NA
cdr3_aa: CASSSLVNSVYYNEQFF
cdr3_nt: TGTGCCAGCAGCTCACTAGTGAATTCCGTCTACTACAATGAGCAGTTCTTC

d_call: TRBD2
j_call: TRBJ2-7
v_call: TRBV27
clone_size: NA
cdr3_aa: CASSPSGTSGRRGWEQYF
cdr3_nt: TGTGCCAGCAGTCCCAGCGGGACTAGCGGGAGGAGGGGGTGGGAGCAGTACTTC

d_call: NA
j_call: TRBJ2-7
v_call: TRBV5-5
clone_size: NA
cdr3_aa: CASSPQGYEQYF
cdr3_nt: TGTGCCAGCAGCCCACAGGGATACGAGCAGTACTTC

d_call: TRBD1
j_call: TRBJ2-5
v_call: TRBV7-8
clone_size: NA
cdr3_aa: CASSLLGRGHQETQYF
cdr3_nt: TGTGCCAGCAGCTTATTGGGCAGGGGGCACCAAGAGACCCAGTACTTC

d_call: TRBD2
j_call: TRBJ2-1
v_call: TRBV27
clone_size: NA
cdr3_aa: CASSSPLAGIYNEQFF
cdr3_nt: TGTGCCAGCAGTTCCCCTTTAGCGGGCATTTACAATGAGCAGTTCTTC

d_call: TRBD1
j_call: TRBJ1-2
v_call: TRBV18
clone_size: NA
cdr3_aa: CASSLTGADGYTF
cdr3_nt: TGTGCCAGCTCACTGACAGGGGCGGATGGCTACACCTTC

d_call: NA
j_call: TRBJ2-1
v_call: TRBV18
clone_size: NA
cdr3_aa: CASSPKTAYNEQFF
cdr3_nt: TGTGCCAGCTCACCAAAGACAGCCTACAATGAGCAGTTCTTC

d_call: TRBD2
j_call: TRBJ2-5
v_call: TRBV13
clone_size: NA
cdr3_aa: CASSYLTAGQETQYF
cdr3_nt: TGTGCCAGCAGCTACCTGACAGCGGGACAAGAGACCCAGTACTTC

d_call: TRBD2
j_call: TRBJ2-1
v_call: TRBV25-1
clone_size: NA
cdr3_aa: CASTSSGTSSYNEQFF
cdr3_nt: TGTGCCAGCACTTCGAGCGGGACGAGCTCCTACAATGAGCAGTTCTTC

d_call: TRBD2
j_call: TRBJ2-1
v_call: TRBV5-5
clone_size: NA
cdr3_aa: CASSLALAVLNEQFF
cdr3_nt: TGTGCCAGCAGCTTGGCGCTAGCGGTACTCAATGAGCAGTTCTTC

d_call: NA
j_call: TRBJ1-4
v_call: TRBV5-5
clone_size: NA
cdr3_aa: CASSLFVRITTNEKLFF
cdr3_nt: TGTGCCAGCAGCTTGTTTGTCAGAATAACAACTAATGAAAAACTGTTTTTT

d_call: TRBD1
j_call: TRBJ2-3
v_call: TRBV5-1
clone_size: few
cdr3_aa: CASSSRQGISTDTQYF
cdr3_nt: TGCGCCAGCAGCTCCCGACAGGGAATCTCCACAGATACGCAGTATTTT

d_call: TRBD1
j_call: TRBJ1-5
v_call: TRBV6-6
clone_size: NA
cdr3_aa: CASRTTGNGNQPQHF
cdr3_nt: TGTGCCAGCAGGACGACAGGGAACGGCAATCAGCCCCAGCATTTT

d_call: TRBD2
j_call: TRBJ2-1
v_call: TRBV9
clone_size: NA
cdr3_aa: CASSVTSGGANEQFF
cdr3_nt: TGTGCCAGCAGCGTGACTAGCGGGGGGGCAAATGAGCAGTTCTTC

d_call: TRBD1
j_call: TRBJ1-1
v_call: TRBV6-5
clone_size: NA
cdr3_aa: CASSYHGTGRPEAFF
cdr3_nt: TGTGCCAGCAGTTACCATGGGACAGGGAGGCCTGAAGCTTTCTTT

d_call: NA
j_call: TRBJ1-1
v_call: TRBV29-1
clone_size: NA
cdr3_aa: CSVAQQGTEAFF
cdr3_nt: TGCAGCGTTGCCCAACAGGGAACTGAAGCTTTCTTT

d_call: TRBD2
j_call: TRBJ2-1
v_call: TRBV4-3
clone_size: NA
cdr3_aa: CASSQGLAGISYNEQFF
cdr3_nt: TGCGCCAGCAGCCAAGGACTAGCGGGAATCTCCTACAATGAGCAGTTCTTC

d_call: NA
j_call: TRBJ1-3
v_call: TRBV10-3
clone_size: NA
cdr3_aa: CAISGRDPNPSGNTIYF
cdr3_nt: TGTGCCATCAGTGGGCGGGACCCCAACCCCTCTGGAAACACCATATATTTT

d_call: TRBD1
j_call: TRBJ2-1
v_call: TRBV28
clone_size: NA
cdr3_aa: CASTTGGSSNTIIVDEQFF
cdr3_nt: TGTGCCAGCACCACAGGGGGGTCCTCCAATACAATTATTGTCGATGAGCAGTTCTTC

d_call: NA
j_call: TRBJ2-5
v_call: TRBV7-8
clone_size: once
cdr3_aa: CASSGRMETQYF
cdr3_nt: TGTGCCAGCAGCGGGCGTATGGAGACCCAGTACTTC

d_call: NA
j_call: TRBJ2-1
v_call: TRBV1
clone_size: NA
cdr3_aa: CTSMGSSGSHEQFF
cdr3_nt: TGCACCAGCATGGGCAGTAGCGGGTCCCATGAGCAGTTCTTC

d_call: TRBD2
j_call: TRBJ2-3
v_call: TRBV4-1
clone_size: NA
cdr3_aa: CASSPWTSATDTQYF
cdr3_nt: TGCGCCAGCAGCCCTTGGACTAGCGCCACAGATACGCAGTATTTT

d_call: NA
j_call: TRBJ1-2
v_call: TRBV7-9
clone_size: NA
cdr3_aa: CASSLVGESKRYGYTF
cdr3_nt: TGTGCCAGCAGCTTAGTTGGGGAGTCAAAGCGGTATGGCTACACCTTC

d_call: TRBD1
j_call: TRBJ1-2
v_call: TRBV19
clone_size: NA
cdr3_aa: CASSTIPAGGRNYGYTF
cdr3_nt: TGTGCCAGTAGTACTATACCGGCAGGGGGACGTAACTATGGCTACACCTTC

d_call: NA
j_call: TRBJ2-5
v_call: TRBV2
clone_size: NA
cdr3_aa: CASRRENYRETQYF
cdr3_nt: TGTGCCAGCCGCCGGGAAAATTATAGAGAGACCCAGTACTTC

d_call: NA
j_call: TRBJ2-7
v_call: TRBV4-1
clone_size: NA
cdr3_aa: CASSQGYRKFTYEQYF
cdr3_nt: TGCGCCAGCAGCCAAGGATACAGGAAATTTACCTACGAGCAGTACTTC